The text below deals with one TCR beta chain. The antigen is not known. The record originates from a study of T cell repertoires in cytomegalovirus infection. Study as a whole: Indications came from public TCR beta signatures; they pointed to CMV infection and to a matching HLA type. The study, taken as a whole, reports: Summed public TCR beta family frequency identified CMV carriers bearing the relevant HLA. Dominating the ex vivo response were TCR beta clonotypes that were CMV-specific and HLA-C-restricted.

J was trimmed by 8 bases and V by 3 bases; bases with no gene match: 19. Germline CDR1 MNHEY, CDR2 SMNVEV (reference sequence). CDR3 length: 18 residues. MiXCR was run by TCRdb on the reads, yielding one entry per CDR3 protein. The sample holds around 300,000 distinct CDR3 sequences, approximately 22% seen once. The material was cultured PBMCs, obtained from culture after CMV antigen stimulation. V usage is TRBV27 and J usage is TRBJ2-3; 8 bases fit TRBD1. The TCR sequence derives from a human donor in good health (CMV status not recorded). Some clones in this sample may be carry-over from other donors' samples. The chain's CDR3 is CASSFIWDRTLSAATQYF. CDR3 in DNA: TGTGCCAGCAGTTTTATATGGGACAGGACCCTTTCAGCGGCTACGCAGTATTTT.